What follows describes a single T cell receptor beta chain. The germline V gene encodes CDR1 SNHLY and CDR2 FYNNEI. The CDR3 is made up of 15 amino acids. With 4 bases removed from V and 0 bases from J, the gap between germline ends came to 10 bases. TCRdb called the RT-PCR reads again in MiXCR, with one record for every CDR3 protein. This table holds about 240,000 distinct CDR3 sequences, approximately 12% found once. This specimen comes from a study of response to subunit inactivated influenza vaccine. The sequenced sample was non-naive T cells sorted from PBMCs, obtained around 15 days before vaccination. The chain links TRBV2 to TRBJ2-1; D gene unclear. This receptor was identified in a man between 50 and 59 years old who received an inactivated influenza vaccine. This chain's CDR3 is CASSGVWTSYNEQFF. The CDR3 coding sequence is TGTGCCAGCAGTGGTGTCTGGACCTCCTACAATGAGCAGTTCTTC.